These 28 T cell receptor beta chains were all obtained from the same sample, sequenced in a study of blood T cell repertoires in COVID-19. Produced via immunoSEQ multiplex PCR; TCRdb's table is partial and in-frame only. Of some 220,000 clones listed, 75% to 85% are singletons. The source material was peripheral blood. Receptors originate from a woman in her 70s with COVID-19, enrolled during active disease.

V is TRBV7-2 and J is TRBJ2-7, with unresolved D. Trimming removed 5 bases at V and 3 bases at J, with 11 bases between. Germline loops: CDR1 SGHTA, CDR2 FQGNSA. The CDR3 is 13 residues long. This chain's CDR3 is CASSQAIDYEQYF. Here the CDR3 DNA reads TGTGCCAGCAGCCAAGCCATAGACTACGAGCAGTACTTC.

The chain combines TRBV5-1 with TRBJ1-2, with 8 nucleotides matching TRBD1. V was clipped by 5 bases and J by 8 bases; unmatched bases: 17. From germline, CDR1 is SGHRS and CDR2 YFSETQ. CDR3 size: 16 residues. Here the CDR3 DNA reads TGCGCCAGCAGTCCGACCGGGACAGGCGTTTTCGGCGGCTACACCTTC. Its translation is CASSPTGTGVFGGYTF.

The rearrangement uses TRBV28 and TRBJ2-2; 9 bases are a match to TRBD1. In germline, CDR1 is MDHEN, CDR2 SYDVKM. This CDR3 is built from 18 residues. The J segment lost 6 bases and the V segment lost 5 bases, leaving 16 bases of the junction unmatched. CDR3 in amino acids: CASSPEQGTGRVPGELFF. CDR3 nucleotide sequence: TGTGCCAGCAGTCCAGAACAGGGGACAGGGAGGGTACCCGGGGAGCTGTTTTTT.

The table lists this clone with a few counts. The chain uses TRBV7-2 and TRBJ1-6, with TRBD1 matching over 11 bases. Germline V gives CDR1 SGHTA, CDR2 FQGNSA. The V and J ends lost 5 bases and 9 bases, in that order; junction bases with no gene match: 6. This CDR3 has 15 amino acids. This chain's CDR3 is CASSRGDRGISPLHF. Written as DNA, the CDR3 is TGTGCCAGCAGCCGGGGGGACAGGGGGATTTCACCCCTCCACTTT.

The genes are TRBV7-2 and TRBJ2-2, with 12 nucleotides matching TRBD2. This CDR3 comprises 16 residues. Germline CDR1 reads SGHTA; CDR2 reads FQGNSA. The V gene end was trimmed by 0 bases and the J gene end by 6 bases; junction bases not matched to a gene: 2. Here the CDR3 reads CASSLAPSGRAGELFF. CDR3 nucleotide sequence: TGTGCCAGCAGCTTAGCGCCTAGCGGGAGGGCCGGGGAGCTGTTTTTT. Supplemented by reference TRBV7-2 and TRBJ2-2, the full variable domain reads GAGVSQSPSNKVTEKGKDVELRCDPISGHTALYWYRQSLGQGLEFLIYFQGNSAPDKSGLPSDRFSAERTGGSVSTLTIQRTQQEDSAVYLCASSLAPSGRAGELFFGEGSRLTVL.

The chain links TRBV19 to TRBJ2-7, with TRBD1 identical over 7 bases. CDR1 is LNHDA, CDR2 SQIVND, per germline (reference sequence). This CDR3 is built from 15 residues. V lost 7 bases to trimming and J lost 1 base; unmatched junction nucleotides: 10. CDR3 nucleotide sequence: TGTGCCAGTATCCAAAGTAGGGGGCCTTCCTACGAGCAGTACTTC. It specifies CASIQSRGPSYEQYF.

This clone is a singleton in its sample. V usage is TRBV6-6 and J usage is TRBJ1-5, with 7 bases aligning to TRBD1. In germline, CDR1 is MNHNY, CDR2 SVGAGI (reference sequence). Germline trimming cut 6 bases from V and 1 base from J; bases unmatched to any gene: 6. This CDR3 spans 15 amino acids. The CDR3 DNA is TGTGCCAGCAGCTCAGGGGGTTTGAGCAATCAGCCCCAGCATTTT. This gives the protein CASSSGGLSNQPQHF.

This CDR3 is CASSLNPSVKAGYEQYF. CDR3 in DNA: TGTGCCAGCAGCTTAAACCCTAGCGTGAAGGCTGGTTACGAGCAGTACTTC. The J gene is TRBJ2-7, the V gene TRBV7-8; D may be TRBD2 (6 bases). The CDR3 covers 17 residues. In germline, CDR1 is SGHVS, CDR2 FQNEAQ. Between the trimmed V and J ends, which lost 2 bases and 4 bases, there was a span of 21 bases. Full variable domain (rest looked up from reference TRBV7-8 and TRBJ2-7): GAGVSQSPRYKVAKRGQDVALRCDPISGHVSLFWYQQALGQGPEFLTYFQNEAQLDKSGLPSDRFFAERPEGSVSTLKIQRTQQEDSAVYLCASSLNPSVKAGYEQYFGPGTRLTVT.

The chain employs TRBV7-2 and TRBJ1-5, with 7 positions matching TRBD1. The CDR3 totals 15 residues. J gave up 2 bases and V 1 base, and 2 bases lay outside the gene matches. The germline gives CDR1 SGHTA, CDR2 FQGNSA. This chain's CDR3 is CASSLEGAGNQPQHF. CDR3 sequence (DNA): TGTGCCAGCAGCTTAGAGGGGGCGGGCAATCAGCCCCAGCATTTT. The whole variable domain, remainder taken from reference TRBV7-2 and TRBJ1-5, is GAGVSQSPSNKVTEKGKDVELRCDPISGHTALYWYRQSLGQGLEFLIYFQGNSAPDKSGLPSDRFSAERTGGSVSTLTIQRTQQEDSAVYLCASSLEGAGNQPQHFGDGTRLSIL.

The chain has TRBV7-2 and TRBJ1-1, with 8 bases fitting TRBD1. Germline V gene sequence: CDR1 SGHTA, CDR2 FQGNSA. CDR3 length: 17 amino acids. V lost 1 base to trimming and J lost 1 base; unmatched junction nucleotides: 8. CDR3 sequence (DNA): TGTGCCAGCAGCTTAGGCCAGGGGGCTCCCGGGAACACTGAAGCTTTCTTT. It codes for CASSLGQGAPGNTEAFF.

This clone was counted ten times or more. The V and J genes are TRBV27 and TRBJ1-2, with 8 bases matching TRBD1. The germline gives CDR1 MNHEY, CDR2 SMNVEV (reference sequence). V lost 5 bases, J lost 5 bases, and 7 bases stayed unmatched. This CDR3 has 14 residues. The CDR3 region is CASSAGQGLYGYTF. DNA for the CDR3: TGTGCCAGCAGTGCTGGACAGGGCCTGTATGGCTACACCTTC.

The chain carries TRBV7-2 and TRBJ1-4, with a tentative D call TRBD1 (5 bases). The CDR3 sequence is 14 residues long. In germline, CDR1 is SGHTA, CDR2 FQGNSA. V was shortened by 5 bases and J by 9 bases, with 16 bases between the two germline ends. The CDR3 sequence: CASSPLPGGQKLFF. The CDR3 DNA reads as TGTGCCAGCAGCCCCCTCCCCGGGGGTCAAAAACTGTTTTTT.

V usage is TRBV18 and J usage is TRBJ1-1, with 8 bases lining up with TRBD1. Germline CDR1 KGHSH, CDR2 LQKENI. The J segment lost 3 bases and the V segment lost 0 bases, leaving 12 bases of the junction unmatched. There are 18 residues in the CDR3. This CDR3 reads CASSPPDRGRLMDTEAFF. In nucleotides, the CDR3 is TGTGCCAGCTCACCACCAGACAGGGGCCGACTCATGGACACTGAAGCTTTCTTT.

The genes are TRBV11-3 and TRBJ1-1; possible D gene TRBD1, 6 bases. This CDR3 spans 15 amino acids. Deletions cut 2 bases from V and 4 bases from J, with 14 bases between. From germline, CDR1 is SGHNT and CDR2 YENEEA. CDR3 nucleotide sequence: TGTGCCAGCAGCTTACGTATGACAGGTCCCACTGAAGCTTTCTTT. Translating gives CASSLRMTGPTEAFF. The full variable domain, completed using reference TRBV11-3 and TRBJ1-1, is EAGVVQSPRYKIIEKKQPVAFWCNPISGHNTLYWYLQNLGQGPELLIRYENEEAVDDSQLPKDRFSAERLKGVDSTLKIQPAELGDSAVYLCASSLRMTGPTEAFFGQGTRLTVV.

This chain connects TRBV18 to TRBJ2-1, with TRBD2 identical over 15 bases. J lost 7 bases, V lost 2 bases, and 6 bases had no gene match. CDR1 KGHSH and CDR2 LQKENI come from the germline V gene. CDR3 length: 17 residues. CDR3 coding DNA: TGTGCCAGCTCACCATCCGGACTAGCGGGAGGGCAGAATGAGCAGTTCTTC. Translation: CASSPSGLAGGQNEQFF.

The chain couples TRBV27 to TRBJ2-2; 7 bases agree with TRBD1. The germline V gene encodes CDR1 MNHEY and CDR2 SMNVEV (reference sequence). The CDR3 spans 16 residues. Trimming at V came to 5 bases and at J to 2 bases, leaving 8 bases not matched to a gene. The CDR3 DNA is TGTGCCAGCAGTCTCCCCACAGGGGTAAACACCGGGGAGCTGTTTTTT. It yields the protein CASSLPTGVNTGELFF.

This rearrangement joins TRBV11-2 to TRBJ2-7; a possible D gene is TRBD2 (5 bases). CDR1 and CDR2 (germline): SGHAT, FQNNGV. Trimming took off 3 bases at V and 1 base at J, with 10 bases between the two ends. The CDR3 length is 14 residues. The CDR3 nucleotides read TGTGCCAGCAGCTTCCTTCCGGGGTCCTACGAGCAGTACTTC. Protein: CASSFLPGSYEQYF.

This clone was detected only once. The chain has TRBV2 and TRBJ1-3; 10 bases are shared with TRBD1. This CDR3 is 14 amino acids long. Germline-derived CDR1 and CDR2 are SNHLY and FYNNEI. The trim removed 5 bases at V and 7 bases at J, leaving 5 bases unmatched. The CDR3 protein is CASSRQGAWNTIYF. CDR3 in DNA: TGTGCCAGCAGTCGACAGGGGGCCTGGAACACCATATATTTT.

This chain uses TRBV5-1 with TRBJ2-1; D ambiguous. CDR1 and CDR2 from the germline V gene are SGHRS and YFSETQ. V lost 0 bases to trimming and J lost 0 bases, with 16 bases between them. CDR3 length: 18 residues. As DNA, the CDR3 is TGCGCCAGCAGCTTGGGGTGGTCACGGCGGAGCTCCTACAATGAGCAGTTCTTC. The encoded protein is CASSLGWSRRSSYNEQFF.

The chain uses TRBV4-1 and TRBJ1-4; 10 bases fit TRBD1. V trimming: 4 bases; J trimming: 3 bases; junction bases outside the gene matches: 8. In germline, CDR1 is MGHRA, CDR2 YSYEKL. CDR3 size: 17 residues. The CDR3 loop is CASSPGGQGLSNEKLFF. The CDR3 nucleotides read TGCGCCAGCAGCCCGGGGGGACAGGGGCTCTCTAATGAAAAACTGTTTTTT.

The rearrangement links TRBV7-6 to TRBJ2-2; 12 nucleotides agree with TRBD2. Trimming removed 1 base from V and 3 bases from J; junction bases left unmatched: 9. CDR3 size: 19 residues. Germline CDR1 SGHVS, CDR2 FNYEAQ. The CDR3 sequence is CASSLGLAGGEKDTGELFF. CDR3 in DNA: TGTGCCAGCAGCTTAGGTCTAGCGGGAGGGGAGAAGGACACCGGGGAGCTGTTTTTT.

The CDR3 region is CASSPKRGGLWGYTF. For the CDR3, the DNA is TGTGCCAGCTCACCAAAGCGGGGAGGCTTATGGGGCTACACCTTC. This chain connects TRBV18 to TRBJ1-2; D gene unclear. From germline, CDR1 is KGHSH and CDR2 LQKENI. The CDR3 has 15 residues. Trimming cost V 2 bases and J 8 bases, with 18 bases left between them.

This clone was seen just once. The chain is built from TRBV6-6 and TRBJ2-7; 7 bases match TRBD1. V trimming: 5 bases; J trimming: 0 bases; junction bases outside the gene matches: 7. This CDR3 has 15 amino acids. The germline V gene has CDR1 MNHNY and CDR2 SVGAGI (reference sequence). The CDR3 sequence: CASSPTGVSSYEQYF. The CDR3 bases are TGTGCCAGCAGTCCAACAGGGGTGAGCTCCTACGAGCAGTACTTC.

The chain carries TRBV5-6 and TRBJ2-7, with D perhaps TRBD2 (7 bases). The CDR3 sequence is 14 residues long. The V gene's germline CDR1 is SGHDT and CDR2 YYEEEE. Trimming left V 7 bases short and J 3 bases short, with 17 bases between. The CDR3 loop is CASVPGGGIYEQYF. The CDR3 DNA reads as TGTGCCAGCGTACCTGGGGGGGGCATCTACGAGCAGTACTTC.

This clone was observed a handful of times. This sequence joins TRBV5-1 and TRBJ1-1; 7 nucleotides align to TRBD1. V was clipped by 4 bases and J by 5 bases; unmatched bases: 8. CDR3 length equals 14 residues. CDR1 and CDR2 (germline): SGHRS, YFSETQ. This chain's CDR3 is CASSEGASWTEAFF. CDR3 nucleotides: TGCGCCAGCAGCGAGGGGGCGAGTTGGACTGAAGCTTTCTTT.

CDR3 bases: TGTGCCAGCAGCCCCTCCGGACAGGGGTATGGCTACACCTTC. Amino acid sequence: CASSPSGQGYGYTF. The gene calls are TRBV7-2 and TRBJ1-2; 9 bases map to TRBD1. V lost 5 bases, J lost 5 bases, and 6 bases stayed unmatched. This CDR3 is built from 14 residues. From germline, CDR1 is SGHTA and CDR2 FQGNSA.

The rearrangement links TRBV28 to TRBJ1-5; no clear D. Trimming pared 10 bases from V and 7 bases from J, leaving 14 bases between. The CDR3 covers 12 residues. Germline V gene data show CDR1 as MDHEN and CDR2 as SYDVKM. CDR3 region: CATRREFQPQHF. The DNA of the CDR3 is TGTGCCACTCGTCGGGAGTTCCAGCCCCAGCATTTT.

The V call is TRBV30, the J call TRBJ1-6, with D uncertain. The CDR3 contains 13 residues. With 2 bases removed from V and 9 bases from J, the gap between germline ends came to 11 bases. CDR1 is GTSNPN and CDR2 is SVGIG in the germline V gene (reference sequence). CDR3 protein: CAWSPTLVSPLHF. CDR3 DNA sequence: TGTGCCTGGAGTCCCACTTTGGTTTCACCCCTCCACTTT.